One sample yielded the 26 T cell receptor beta chains listed below, sequenced in a study of read filtering for tumor transcriptome and immune sequencing. From 300 to 450 ng of RNA, a library with molecular barcoded alpha/delta and beta/gamma adaptors was made. One entry per CDR3 protein, called by TCRdb with MiXCR from the reads. This sample has more than 45,000 distinct CDR3 sequences, with about 19% found just once. Sequenced input: a population of CD138-negative cells sorted from bone marrow. These receptors were obtained from a donor aged 40 or older with multiple myeloma.

This clonotype has ten or more counts. This chain joins TRBV11-2 and TRBJ2-6; 9 positions agree with TRBD1. The trim removed 4 bases at V and 5 bases at J, leaving 6 bases unmatched. The CDR3 has 16 residues. Germline CDR1 and CDR2: SGHAT and FQNNGV. For the CDR3, the DNA is TGTGCCAGCAGCTCCACAGGGGGCGCTAGGGCCAACGTCCTGACTTTC. Translating gives CASSSTGGARANVLTF.

At least ten counts were recorded for this clonotype. The rearrangement joins TRBV24-1 to TRBJ1-5, with 7 bases lining up with TRBD1. The CDR3 has 13 amino acids. Losses at the gene ends were 8 bases for V and 2 bases for J; bases not matched to a gene: 2. The germline gives CDR1 KGHDR, CDR2 SFDVKD. CDR3 in DNA: TGTGCCACCACAGACAGGGGCAATCAGCCCCAGCATTTT. Translating it yields CATTDRGNQPQHF.

This clonotype was recorded a few times. The chain couples TRBV5-1 to TRBJ2-7; D remains ambiguous. V lost 4 bases, J lost 0 bases, and 11 bases lay in between. The CDR3 totals 14 residues. Germline V gene sequence: CDR1 SGHRS, CDR2 YFSETQ. The CDR3 coding sequence is TGCGCCAGCAGCCTGGGCGTCGCCTCCTACGAGCAGTACTTC. As protein: CASSLGVASYEQYF.

This clonotype was recorded many times. The V call is TRBV20-1, the J call TRBJ2-7, with TRBD1 matching 7 bases. Germline values: CDR1 DFQATT, CDR2 SNEGSKA (reference sequence). The J segment lost 6 bases and the V segment lost 4 bases, leaving 15 bases of the junction unmatched. This CDR3 comprises 15 residues. In nucleotides, the CDR3 is TGCAGTGCTAACTCCCCTTTGGAAAGGGGGCCCGAGCAGTACTTC. Protein sequence: CSANSPLERGPEQYF.

With regard to this clonotype: One base away lies a much larger clone, so this may be a sequencing read error. The chain carries TRBV7-2 and TRBJ1-4, with 7 bases lining up with TRBD1. CDR1 is SGHTA and CDR2 is FQGNSA in the germline V gene. V lost 3 bases and J lost 6; bases outside the gene matches: 7. The CDR3 is made up of 15 amino acids. CDR3 sequence reads: CASSFPDRFYEKLFF. CDR3 bases: TGTGCCAGCAGCTTCCCGGACAGGTTTTATGAAAAACTGTTTTTT.

This clonotype has ten or more counts. V usage is TRBV7-9 and J usage is TRBJ2-1; the match to TRBD2 covers 7 bases. There are 15 residues in the CDR3. Germline CDR1 SEHNR, CDR2 FQNEAQ (reference sequence). V lost 3 bases, J lost 2 bases, and 4 bases stayed unmatched. CDR3 residues: CASSFGGRAYNEQFF. In DNA, the CDR3 is TGTGCCAGCAGCTTTGGAGGGAGGGCCTACAATGAGCAGTTCTTC.

At least ten counts were recorded for this clonotype. This rearrangement joins TRBV18 to TRBJ2-1; 11 nucleotides line up with TRBD1. Germline values: CDR1 KGHSH, CDR2 LQKENI. V lost 4 bases and J lost 4; bases outside the gene matches: 6. CDR3 length: 16 residues. This CDR3 is CASSLTGTGGYNEQFF. Here the CDR3 DNA reads TGTGCCAGCTCACTCACCGGGACAGGGGGGTACAATGAGCAGTTCTTC.

This clonotype was found many times. The V call is TRBV2, the J call TRBJ2-1, with D hard to call. V lost 3 bases and J 2 bases, leaving 11 bases between the germline ends. CDR3 size: 15 residues. Germline V gene sequence: CDR1 SNHLY, CDR2 FYNNEI. In DNA form, the CDR3 reads TGTGCCAGCAGTGATTCCACGTCCCCCTACAATGAGCAGTTCTTC. Translation gives CASSDSTSPYNEQFF.

This clonotype came up many times. The chain has TRBV18 and TRBJ2-7; D remains ambiguous. Germline V gives CDR1 KGHSH, CDR2 LQKENI. CDR3 length: 17 residues. V was shortened by 0 bases and J by 2 bases, with 17 bases between the two germline ends. CDR3 DNA sequence: TGTGCCAGCTCACCACCTCTGGGCTTATCCCCAACCTACGAGCAGTACTTC. Amino acid sequence: CASSPPLGLSPTYEQYF.

This clonotype was detected many times. The CDR3 DNA sequence: TGTGCCAGCAGCTTCGGGGCGAACACCGGGGAGCTGTTTTTT. It is translated as CASSFGANTGELFF. The chain combines TRBV7-3 with TRBJ2-2; a weak D match, TRBD2 (5 bases). Germline CDR1 and CDR2: SGHTA and FQGTGA. The V gene lost 3 bases and the J gene lost 0 bases, with 5 bases spanning the gap. The CDR3 extends over 14 amino acids.

This chain joins TRBV28 and TRBJ2-5; 8 bases match TRBD1. Germline CDR1 and CDR2: MDHEN and SYDVKM. The CDR3 length is 15 residues. Unmatched junction bases numbered 7, after V lost 5 bases and J lost 2 bases. Written as DNA, the CDR3 is TGTGCCAGCAGTGGGTTCACAGGGGGGCAAGAGACCCAGTACTTC. It specifies CASSGFTGGQETQYF. Complete variable domain (other parts from reference TRBV28 and TRBJ2-5): DVKVTQSSRYLVKRTGEKVFLECVQDMDHENMFWYRQDPGLGLRLIYFSYDVKMKEKGDIPEGYSVSREKKERFSLILESASTNQTSMYLCASSGFTGGQETQYFGPGTRLLVL.

This clonotype was seen ten or more times. DNA for the CDR3: TGTGCCAGCAGTGAAGGCCCTATTAACTTCTTC. This sequence encodes CASSEGPINFF. The chain employs TRBV2 and TRBJ2-1; the D is unclear. Trimming pared 1 base from V and 16 bases from J, leaving 11 bases between. The CDR3 has 11 amino acids. Germline lookup yields CDR1 SNHLY and CDR2 FYNNEI.

This clonotype has more than one count but fewer than ten. The V gene is TRBV19, the J gene TRBJ2-7, with D perhaps TRBD1 or TRBD2 (5 bases each). The germline gives CDR1 LNHDA, CDR2 SQIVND (reference sequence). Between the trimmed V and J ends, which lost 8 bases and 3 bases, there was a span of 17 bases. This CDR3 spans 14 amino acids. CDR3 DNA: TGTGCCAGTCATTCGTCCGGGGCCCTCTACGAGCAGTACTTC. It yields the protein CASHSSGALYEQYF.

CDR3 bases: TGCAGTGCGCGCCCCCAGGGGTCTTACGACAGTGAGCAGTTCTTC. Translated: CSARPQGSYDSEQFF. The rearrangement links TRBV20-1 to TRBJ2-1; maybe TRBD1 (6 bases). Per germline, CDR1 DFQATT and CDR2 SNEGSKA (reference sequence). The ends were cut back, 6 bases at V and 9 bases at J, with 24 bases in the middle. The length of the CDR3 is 15 residues.

In the case of this clonotype: Sequence at one end of the junction differs from germline and may be a read error. The CDR3 DNA sequence: TGCGGTGCTAGAGACCCGGCTCATGGCGGCTTCCGGGAGCAGTACTTC. This encodes CGARDPAHGGFREQYF. The rearrangement joins TRBV20-1 to TRBJ2-7; D unresolved. The CDR3 runs to 16 residues. The germline gives CDR1 DFQATT, CDR2 SNEGSKA (reference sequence).

This clonotype was seen repeatedly, ten times or more. The chain carries TRBV12-3 or TRBV12-4 and TRBJ2-7; the D is unclear. Trimming removed 6 bases from V and 5 bases from J, with 17 bases in between. This CDR3 has 14 residues. The CDR3: CASSLRRAQHEQYF. The CDR3 region has the DNA TGTGCCAGCAGCCTCCGCCGGGCGCAGCACGAGCAGTACTTC.

In its sample, this clonotype was seen many times. The chain joins TRBV29-1 to TRBJ2-5; no clear D. Germline CDR1 is SQVTM and CDR2 is ANQGSEA. V was cut by 4 bases and J by 2 bases, with 14 bases left in between. This CDR3 is built from 14 residues. The CDR3 loop reads CSVGPQPTQETQYF. The CDR3 DNA sequence: TGCAGCGTTGGGCCACAACCAACTCAAGAGACCCAGTACTTC.

To note about this clonotype: The junction and the germline gene differ at one end; a read error may be behind it. The gene calls are TRBV5-1 and TRBJ2-6, with TRBD1 as a possible D gene (5 bases). CDR1 and CDR2 (germline): SGHRS, YFSETQ. This CDR3 has 15 residues. The CDR3 here is CTSSFYGSGANVLTF. CDR3 nucleotides: TGCACCAGCAGCTTTTATGGCTCTGGGGCTAACGTCCTGACTTTC. Combining the CDR3 with reference TRBV5-1 and TRBJ2-6 gives the whole variable domain KAGVTQTPRYLIKTRGQQVTLSCSPISGHRSVSWYQQTPGQGLQFLFEYFSETQRNKGNFPGRFSGRQFSNSRSEMNVSTLELGDSALYLCTSSFYGSGANVLTFGAGSRLTVL.

The table lists this clonotype with a few counts. This chain joins TRBV20-1 and TRBJ2-7; D tentatively reads TRBD1 or TRBD2 (5 bases each). Germline assignment: CDR1 DFQATT and CDR2 SNEGSKA (reference sequence). The CDR3 has 14 amino acids. V was pared by 0 bases and J by 7 bases, with 16 bases between. Here the CDR3 reads CSARDPLQGREQYF. CDR3 coding DNA: TGCAGTGCTAGAGACCCCCTCCAGGGACGGGAGCAGTACTTC.

This clonotype has ten or more counts. This sequence joins TRBV2 and TRBJ2-1, with unresolved D. The ends were cut back, 2 bases at V and 2 bases at J, with 10 bases in the middle. Germline V gene lookup returns CDR1 SNHLY and CDR2 FYNNEI. There are 15 residues in the CDR3. CDR3 loop: CASSEKGYTYNEQFF. CDR3 sequence (DNA): TGTGCCAGCAGTGAAAAGGGCTATACCTACAATGAGCAGTTCTTC.

To note about this clonotype: A much larger clone lies a single base off, so this may be a read error. The chain couples TRBV12-3 or TRBV12-4 to TRBJ2-1, with 13 bases lining up with TRBD2. Losses at the gene ends were 8 bases for V and 10 bases for J; bases not matched to a gene: 8. The CDR3 sequence is 14 residues long. CDR3 nucleotide sequence: TGTGCCAGCGGTCCTGGGACTAGCGGGAACGAGCAGTTCTTC. This codes for CASGPGTSGNEQFF.

This clonotype has just one count. This chain links TRBV4-1 with TRBJ1-3, with D possibly TRBD1 on 5 matching bases. The length of the CDR3 is 17 residues. Trimming removed 0 bases at V and 0 bases at J, with 12 bases between. The germline V gene encodes CDR1 MGHRA and CDR2 YSYEKL. The CDR3 sequence is CASSQEFQGTSGNTIYF. In nucleotides, the CDR3 is TGCGCCAGCAGCCAAGAGTTCCAGGGAACCTCTGGAAACACCATATATTTT.

This clonotype was counted many times. CDR3 in amino acids: CASSLRGGGDTEAFF. The CDR3, as DNA: TGTGCCAGCAGTTTGAGAGGCGGAGGAGACACTGAAGCTTTCTTT. The rearrangement links TRBV12-3 or TRBV12-4 to TRBJ1-1; D is uncertain. Trimming took 3 bases from V and 3 from J, leaving 14 bases between them. The CDR3 covers 15 residues.

In its sample, this clonotype was seen many times. The rearrangement joins TRBV24-1 to TRBJ2-3, with D hard to call. Looked up from germline, CDR1 is KGHDR and CDR2 is SFDVKD. This CDR3 is 11 amino acids long. V lost 3 bases to trimming and J lost 9 bases, with 6 bases between them. CDR3 nucleotide sequence: TGTGCCACCAGTGATGGGCTGACGCAGTATTTT. The encoded protein is CATSDGLTQYF.

Judged by abundance, this clonotype is medium-sized (0.01 to 0.1%). The genes are TRBV29-1 and TRBJ2-6, with D possibly matching TRBD2 (5 bases). The CDR3 sequence is 13 residues long. V was pared by 5 bases and J by 0 bases, with 5 bases between. Germline CDR1 reads SQVTM; CDR2 reads ANQGSEA. The CDR3 nucleotides read TGCAGCGTTCGGGACTCTGGGGCCAACGTCCTGACTTTC. Residues: CSVRDSGANVLTF.

This clonotype was detected many times. The V gene is TRBV27, the J gene TRBJ1-1, with D perhaps TRBD1 (6 bases). Trimming took 0 bases from V and 1 from J, leaving 9 bases between them. CDR3 length: 15 amino acids. Germline V lookup: CDR1 MNHEY, CDR2 SMNVEV (reference sequence). CDR3 bases: TGTGCCAGCAGTTTATCGGCGGGACAGAACACTGAAGCTTTCTTT. This encodes CASSLSAGQNTEAFF.